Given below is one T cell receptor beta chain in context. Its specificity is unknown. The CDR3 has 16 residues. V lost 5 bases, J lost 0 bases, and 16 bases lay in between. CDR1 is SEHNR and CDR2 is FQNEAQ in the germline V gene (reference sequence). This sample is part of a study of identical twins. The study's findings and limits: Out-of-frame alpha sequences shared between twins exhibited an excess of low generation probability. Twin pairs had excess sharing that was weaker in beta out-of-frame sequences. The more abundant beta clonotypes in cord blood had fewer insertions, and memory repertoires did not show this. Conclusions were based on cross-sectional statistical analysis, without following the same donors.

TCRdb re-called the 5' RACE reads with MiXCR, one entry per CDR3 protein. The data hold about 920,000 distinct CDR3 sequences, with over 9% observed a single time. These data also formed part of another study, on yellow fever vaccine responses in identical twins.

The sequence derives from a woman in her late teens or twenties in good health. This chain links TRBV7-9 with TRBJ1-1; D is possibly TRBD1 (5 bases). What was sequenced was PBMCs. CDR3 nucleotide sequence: TGTGCCAGCAGCGCCAGGGTCGGTAGTATGAACACTGAAGCTTTCTTT. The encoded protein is CASSARVGSMNTEAFF.